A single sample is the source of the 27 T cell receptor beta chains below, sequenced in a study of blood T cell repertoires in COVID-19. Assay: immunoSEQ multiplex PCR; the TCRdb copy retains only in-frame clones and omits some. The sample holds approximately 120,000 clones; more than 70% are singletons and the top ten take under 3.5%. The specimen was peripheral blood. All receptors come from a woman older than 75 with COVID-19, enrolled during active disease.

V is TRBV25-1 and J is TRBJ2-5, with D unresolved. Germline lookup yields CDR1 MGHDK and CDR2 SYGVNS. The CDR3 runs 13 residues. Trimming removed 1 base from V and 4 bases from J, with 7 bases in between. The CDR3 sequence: CASSESGRETQYF. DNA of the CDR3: TGTGCCAGCAGTGAATCAGGAAGAGAGACCCAGTACTTC.

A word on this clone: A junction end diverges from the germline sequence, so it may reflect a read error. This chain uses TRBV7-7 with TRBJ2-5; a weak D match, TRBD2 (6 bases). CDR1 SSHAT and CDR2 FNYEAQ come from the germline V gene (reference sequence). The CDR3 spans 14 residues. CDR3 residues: CASSPDGLQETQYF. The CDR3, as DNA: TGTGCTAGCAGCCCGGACGGACTACAAGAGACCCAGTACTTC.

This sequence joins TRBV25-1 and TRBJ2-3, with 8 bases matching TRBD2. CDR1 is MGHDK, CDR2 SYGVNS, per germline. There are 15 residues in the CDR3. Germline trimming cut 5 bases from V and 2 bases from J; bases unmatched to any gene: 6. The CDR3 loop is CASSQVAGPTDTQYF. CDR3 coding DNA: TGTGCCAGCAGTCAAGTAGCGGGGCCCACAGATACGCAGTATTTT.

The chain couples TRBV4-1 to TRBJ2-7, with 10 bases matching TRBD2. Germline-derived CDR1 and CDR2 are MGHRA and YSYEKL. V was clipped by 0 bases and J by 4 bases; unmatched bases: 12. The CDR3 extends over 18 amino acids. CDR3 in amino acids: CASSQDVAGGLLGYEQYF. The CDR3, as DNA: TGCGCCAGCAGCCAAGATGTAGCGGGAGGCCTCCTTGGGTACGAGCAGTACTTC.

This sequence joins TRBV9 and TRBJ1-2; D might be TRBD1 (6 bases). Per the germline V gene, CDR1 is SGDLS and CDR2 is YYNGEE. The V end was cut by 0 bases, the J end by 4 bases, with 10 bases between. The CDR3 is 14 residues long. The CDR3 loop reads CASSVGQGTYGYTF. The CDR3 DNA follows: TGTGCCAGCAGCGTAGGGCAGGGGACCTATGGCTACACCTTC.

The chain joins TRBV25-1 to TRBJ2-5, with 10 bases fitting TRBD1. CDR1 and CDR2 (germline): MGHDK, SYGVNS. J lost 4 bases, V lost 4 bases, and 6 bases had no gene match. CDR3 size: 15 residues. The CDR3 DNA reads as TGTGCCAGCAGTGGGCCGGGGACAGGGGTAGAGACCCAGTACTTC. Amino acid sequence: CASSGPGTGVETQYF.

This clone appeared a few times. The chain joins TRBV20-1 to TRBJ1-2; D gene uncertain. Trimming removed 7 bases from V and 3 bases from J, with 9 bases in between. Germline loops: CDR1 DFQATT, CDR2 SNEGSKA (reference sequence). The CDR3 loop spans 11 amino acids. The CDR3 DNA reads TGCAGTGGAAACGGTGACTATGGCTACACCTTC. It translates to CSGNGDYGYTF.

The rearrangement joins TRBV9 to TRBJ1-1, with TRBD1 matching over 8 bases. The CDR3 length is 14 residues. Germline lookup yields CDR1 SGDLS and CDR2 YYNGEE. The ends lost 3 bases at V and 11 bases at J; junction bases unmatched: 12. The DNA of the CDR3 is TGTGCCAGCAGCGCCAGAGACAGGGGTTTGTCGGCTTTCTTT. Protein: CASSARDRGLSAFF.

The CDR3 DNA follows: TGTGCCAGCAGCCAAGACTTGGACTGGGCTCCAAACTACTTC. Encoded protein: CASSQDLDWAPNYF. The V and J genes are TRBV3-1 (or the pseudogene TRBV3-2) and TRBJ2-7, with D perhaps TRBD2 (5 bases). CDR1 is LGHDT and CDR2 is YNNKEL in the germline V gene (reference sequence). This CDR3 region has 14 residues. V gave up 0 bases and J gave up 13 bases, with 19 bases separating them.

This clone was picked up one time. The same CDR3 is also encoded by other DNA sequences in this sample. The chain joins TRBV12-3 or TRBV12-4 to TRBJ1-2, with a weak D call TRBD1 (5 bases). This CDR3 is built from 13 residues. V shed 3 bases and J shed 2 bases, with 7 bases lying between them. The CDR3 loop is CASSFQGNYGYTF. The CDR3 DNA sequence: TGTGCCAGCAGTTTCCAGGGCAACTATGGCTACACCTTC.

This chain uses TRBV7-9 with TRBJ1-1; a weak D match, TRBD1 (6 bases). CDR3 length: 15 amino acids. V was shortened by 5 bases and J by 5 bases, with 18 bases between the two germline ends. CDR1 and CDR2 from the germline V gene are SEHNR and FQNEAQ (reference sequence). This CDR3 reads CASSPTPGEKTEAFF. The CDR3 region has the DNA TGTGCCAGCAGCCCCACCCCAGGGGAAAAAACTGAAGCTTTCTTT.

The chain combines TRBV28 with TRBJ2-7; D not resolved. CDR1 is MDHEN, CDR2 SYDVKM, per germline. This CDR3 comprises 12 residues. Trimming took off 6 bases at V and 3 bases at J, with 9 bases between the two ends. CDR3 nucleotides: TGTGCCAGCAGCCGCGTAGTCTACGAGCAGTACTTC. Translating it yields CASSRVVYEQYF.

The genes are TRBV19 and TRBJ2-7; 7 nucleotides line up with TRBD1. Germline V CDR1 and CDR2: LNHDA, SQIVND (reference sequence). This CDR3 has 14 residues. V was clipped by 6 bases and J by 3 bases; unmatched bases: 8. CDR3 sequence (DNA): TGTGCCAGTAGACCGGGGACAGCCGACTACGAGCAGTACTTC. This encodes CASRPGTADYEQYF.

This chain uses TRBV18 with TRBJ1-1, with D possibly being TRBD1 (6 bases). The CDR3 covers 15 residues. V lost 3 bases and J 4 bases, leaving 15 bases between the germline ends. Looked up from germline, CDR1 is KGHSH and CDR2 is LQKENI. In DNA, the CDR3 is TGTGCCAGCTCACCTGGGACACCTGAGAGCACTGAAGCTTTCTTT. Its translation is CASSPGTPESTEAFF.

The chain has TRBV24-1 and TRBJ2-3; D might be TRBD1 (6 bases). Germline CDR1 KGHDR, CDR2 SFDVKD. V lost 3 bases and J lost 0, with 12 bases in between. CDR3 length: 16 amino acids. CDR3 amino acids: CATSDPRTASTDTQYF. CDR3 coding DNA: TGTGCCACCAGTGATCCGCGGACAGCTAGCACAGATACGCAGTATTTT.

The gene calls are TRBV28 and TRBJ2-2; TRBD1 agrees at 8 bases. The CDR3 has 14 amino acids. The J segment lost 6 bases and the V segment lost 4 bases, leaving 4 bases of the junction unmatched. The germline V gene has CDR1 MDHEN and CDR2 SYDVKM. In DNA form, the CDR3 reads TGTGCCAGCAGTTCAGGGGGCAAAGCCGGGGAGCTGTTTTTT. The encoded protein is CASSSGGKAGELFF.

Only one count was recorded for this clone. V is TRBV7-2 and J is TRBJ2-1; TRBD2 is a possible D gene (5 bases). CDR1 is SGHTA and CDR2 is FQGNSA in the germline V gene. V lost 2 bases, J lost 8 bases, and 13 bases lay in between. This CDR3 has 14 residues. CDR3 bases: TGTGCCAGCAGCTTAACTAGTTTGGGCGATGAGCAGTTCTTC. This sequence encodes CASSLTSLGDEQFF. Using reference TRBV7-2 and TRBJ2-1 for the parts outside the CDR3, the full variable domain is GAGVSQSPSNKVTEKGKDVELRCDPISGHTALYWYRQSLGQGLEFLIYFQGNSAPDKSGLPSDRFSAERTGGSVSTLTIQRTQQEDSAVYLCASSLTSLGDEQFFGPGTRLTVL.

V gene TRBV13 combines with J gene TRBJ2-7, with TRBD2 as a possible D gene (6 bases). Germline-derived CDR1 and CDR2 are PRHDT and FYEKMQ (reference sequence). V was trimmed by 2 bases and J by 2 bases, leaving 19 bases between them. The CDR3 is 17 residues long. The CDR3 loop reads CASSLKVRSGLAYEQYF. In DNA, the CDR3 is TGTGCCAGCAGCTTAAAGGTCCGAAGCGGGCTGGCCTACGAGCAGTACTTC.

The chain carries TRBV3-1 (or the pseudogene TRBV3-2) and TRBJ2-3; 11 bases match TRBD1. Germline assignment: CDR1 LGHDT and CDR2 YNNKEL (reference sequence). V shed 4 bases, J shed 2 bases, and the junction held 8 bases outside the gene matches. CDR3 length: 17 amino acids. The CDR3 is CASSLLGTGGPTDTQYF. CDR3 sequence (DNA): TGTGCCAGCAGCCTCCTCGGGACAGGGGGTCCCACAGATACGCAGTATTTT.

Written as DNA, the CDR3 is TGTGCCAGCGGACTAGCGGGCCTCACAGATACGCAGTATTTT. It codes for CASGLAGLTDTQYF. J is TRBJ2-3 and V is TRBV19, with 11 bases fitting TRBD2. J gave up 2 bases and V 9 bases, and 4 bases lay outside the gene matches. The germline gives CDR1 LNHDA, CDR2 SQIVND (reference sequence). The CDR3 consists of 14 residues.

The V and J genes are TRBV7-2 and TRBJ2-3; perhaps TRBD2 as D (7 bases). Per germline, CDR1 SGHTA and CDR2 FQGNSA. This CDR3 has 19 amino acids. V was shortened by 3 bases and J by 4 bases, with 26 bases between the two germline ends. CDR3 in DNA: TGTGCCAGCAGCTTGGTTTCTGGGGGGGCGCCGTCGGGCGCAGATACGCAGTATTTT. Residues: CASSLVSGGAPSGADTQYF.

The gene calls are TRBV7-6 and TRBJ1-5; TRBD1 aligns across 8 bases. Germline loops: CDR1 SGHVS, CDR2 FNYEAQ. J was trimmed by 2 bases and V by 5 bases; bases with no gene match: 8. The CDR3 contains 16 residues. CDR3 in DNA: TGTGCCAGCAGCCAAGGGACAGGCTCGGGCAATCAGCCCCAGCATTTT. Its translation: CASSQGTGSGNQPQHF. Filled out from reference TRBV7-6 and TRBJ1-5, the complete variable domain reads GAGVSQSPRYKVTKRGQDVALRCDPISGHVSLYWYRQALGQGPEFLTYFNYEAQQDKSGLPNDRFSAERPEGSISTLTIQRTEQRDSAMYRCASSQGTGSGNQPQHFGDGTRLSIL.

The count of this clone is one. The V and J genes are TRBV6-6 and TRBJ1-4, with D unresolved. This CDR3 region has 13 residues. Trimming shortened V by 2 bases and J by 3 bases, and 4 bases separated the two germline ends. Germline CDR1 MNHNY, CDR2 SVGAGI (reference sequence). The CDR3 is CASSYSPNEKLFF. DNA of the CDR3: TGTGCCAGCAGTTACAGCCCTAATGAAAAACTGTTTTTT.

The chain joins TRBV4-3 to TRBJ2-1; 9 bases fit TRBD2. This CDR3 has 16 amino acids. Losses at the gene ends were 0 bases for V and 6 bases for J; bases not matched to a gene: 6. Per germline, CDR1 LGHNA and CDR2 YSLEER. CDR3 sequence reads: CASSQESASGINEQFF. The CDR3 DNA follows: TGCGCCAGCAGCCAAGAGTCGGCTAGCGGGATCAATGAGCAGTTCTTC.

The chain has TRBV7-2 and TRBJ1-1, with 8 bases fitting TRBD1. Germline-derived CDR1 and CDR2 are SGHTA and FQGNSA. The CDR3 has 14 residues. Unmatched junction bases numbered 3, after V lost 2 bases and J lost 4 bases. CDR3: CASSLKTGATEAFF. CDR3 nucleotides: TGTGCCAGCAGCTTAAAGACAGGGGCCACTGAAGCTTTCTTT.

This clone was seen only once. CDR3 in amino acids: CASSLQSGMYSEAFF. CDR3 DNA sequence: TGCGCCAGCAGCTTACAATCAGGGATGTATTCTGAAGCTTTCTTT. The chain links TRBV5-1 to TRBJ1-1; D may be TRBD1 (5 bases). Germline CDR1 is SGHRS and CDR2 is YFSETQ. This CDR3 contains 15 residues. Trimming took off 2 bases at V and 6 bases at J, with 17 bases between the two ends.

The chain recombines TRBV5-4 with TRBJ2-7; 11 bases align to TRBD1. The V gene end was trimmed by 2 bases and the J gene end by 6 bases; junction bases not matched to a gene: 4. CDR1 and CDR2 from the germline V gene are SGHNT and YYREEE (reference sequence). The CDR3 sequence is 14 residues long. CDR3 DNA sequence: TGTGCCAGCAGCTTCGGACAGGGGGCAGGCGAGCAGTACTTC. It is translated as CASSFGQGAGEQYF.